The rows below give T cell receptor beta chains drawn from one sample of a study of PD-1 blockade in classical Hodgkin lymphoma. Sequencing was performed with immunoSEQ multiplex PCR; in TCRdb, only in-frame clones are kept and a portion is missing. The profile shows around 20,000 clones, around 70% of them singletons. The sample in question was peripheral blood mononuclear cells (PBMCs), obtained before the fourth cycle of nivolumab. Receptors originate from a human donor with classical Hodgkin lymphoma. Each CDR3 is given with its conserved first and last residue. D genes are given only for firm matches. Part of the rows lack a size; the others show once, few, many or a class for expanded clones.

TRBV5-1	NA	NA	17	TRBJ1-6	CASSLARFGGQNSPLHF	TGCGCCAGCAGCTTGGCGCGGTTTGGCGGACAAAATTCACCCCTCCACTTT
TRBV5-4	NA	NA	11	TRBJ2-5	CASSEQETQYF	TGTGCCAGCAGCGAACAAGAGACCCAGTACTTC
TRBV21-1	NA	NA	12	TRBJ2-7	CGGLAGNYEQYF	TGTGGCGGCCTAGCGGGAAACTACGAGCAGTACTTC
TRBV2	TRBD2	NA	16	TRBJ2-3	CASSGLAGTRADTQYF	TGTGCCAGCAGTGGTCTAGCGGGAACCCGGGCAGATACGCAGTATTTT
TRBV4-2	NA	few	17	TRBJ2-5	CASSRLYGRGSQETQYF	TGTGCCAGCAGCCGCCTTTATGGGCGGGGTAGCCAAGAGACCCAGTACTTC
TRBV29-1	TRBD1	few	11	TRBJ1-2	CSLGQGYGYTF	TGCAGCCTAGGACAGGGCTATGGCTACACCTTC
TRBV11-3	TRBD2	NA	15	TRBJ2-7	CASNLGRTSGSEQYF	TGTGCCAGCAACCTAGGGCGGACTAGCGGAAGCGAGCAGTACTTC
TRBV7-9	TRBD1	few	17	TRBJ1-4	CASSLVRGTGGHEKLFF	TGTGCCAGCAGCTTAGTTCGGGGAACAGGGGGACATGAAAAACTGTTTTTT
TRBV11-1	NA	NA	16	TRBJ2-7	CASSSNTGIGSYEQYF	TGTGCCAGCAGCTCTAATACCGGGATCGGGTCCTACGAGCAGTACTTC
TRBV7-2	NA	NA	14	TRBJ2-1	CASSFSRGFNEQFF	TGTGCCAGCAGCTTTTCGCGGGGTTTCAATGAGCAGTTCTTC
TRBV5-6	TRBD2	few	19	TRBJ2-1	CASSAMGLAGVPRYNEQFF	TGTGCCAGCAGCGCTATGGGTCTAGCGGGAGTTCCTAGGTACAATGAGCAGTTCTTC
TRBV2	NA	NA	15	TRBJ2-6	CASKGLHSGANILTF	TGTGCCAGCAAGGGGCTGCACTCTGGGGCCAACATCCTGACTTTC
TRBV7-2	NA	NA	12	TRBJ1-2	CASSLRQYGYTF	TGTGCCAGCAGCCTTCGACAGTATGGCTACACCTTC
TRBV9	NA	NA	15	TRBJ1-6	CASSVALTGSSPLHF	TGTGCCAGCAGCGTAGCTCTAACAGGGAGTTCACCCCTCCACTTT
TRBV4-3	TRBD2	NA	15	TRBJ2-1	CASSRSGNSYNEQFF	TGCGCCAGCAGCCGTAGCGGGAACTCCTACAATGAGCAGTTCTTC
TRBV7-9	TRBD1	NA	15	TRBJ2-1	CASSAGTGIANEQFF	TGTGCCAGCAGTGCCGGGACAGGGATAGCCAATGAGCAGTTCTTC
TRBV6-5	NA	NA	13	TRBJ1-1	CASSEIGATEAFF	TGTGCCAGCAGTGAGATTGGGGCCACTGAAGCTTTCTTT
TRBV4-1	NA	NA	17	TRBJ1-6	CASSPRDTEGGHSPLHF	TGCGCCAGCAGCCCTCGGGACACCGAGGGAGGTCATTCACCCCTCCACTTT
TRBV19	TRBD2	NA	17	TRBJ2-1	CATYPRGGRAGHNEQFF	TGTGCCACCTACCCGCGTGGCGGGAGGGCCGGGCACAATGAGCAGTTCTTC
TRBV11-2	NA	NA	14	TRBJ2-7	CASSLLGVGYEQYF	TGTGCCAGCAGCTTATTGGGAGTGGGCTACGAGCAGTACTTC
TRBV6-6	TRBD1	NA	12	TRBJ2-7	CASHRTGSEQYF	TGTGCCAGCCACCGGACAGGGAGCGAGCAGTACTTC
TRBV28	NA	NA	12	TRBJ1-2	CASNRVRYGYTF	TGTGCCAGCAACAGGGTGAGGTATGGCTACACCTTC
TRBV18	TRBD1	NA	14	TRBJ2-7	CASSPDRGNYEQYF	TGTGCCAGCTCACCGGACAGGGGTAACTACGAGCAGTACTTC
TRBV4-3	TRBD1	few	16	TRBJ1-1	CASSQDRSRGYAEAFF	TGCGCCAGCAGCCAAGATAGGAGCAGGGGGTACGCTGAAGCTTTCTTT
TRBV28	TRBD2	NA	14	TRBJ2-7	CASSQPGLTYEQYF	TGTGCCAGCAGTCAACCGGGACTAACCTACGAGCAGTACTTC
TRBV25-1	NA	NA	11	TRBJ2-1	CASSVYNEQFF	TGTGCCAGCAGTGTATACAATGAGCAGTTCTTC
TRBV4-2	NA	NA	15	TRBJ1-1	CASSQDRGSGNQAFF	TGTGCCAGCAGCCAAGATCGTGGCAGCGGCAACCAAGCTTTCTTT
TRBV6-5	NA	NA	14	TRBJ2-7	CASSVGGGSAEQYF	TGTGCCAGCAGTGTAGGAGGAGGGTCGGCCGAGCAGTACTTC
TRBV2	TRBD2	NA	15	TRBJ2-3	CASRRYSGREDTQYF	TGTGCCAGCAGGCGATATAGCGGGAGGGAAGATACGCAGTATTTT
TRBV10-2	TRBD1	NA	15	TRBJ2-7	CASSWPHRGIYEQYF	TGCGCCAGCAGTTGGCCCCACAGGGGAATCTACGAGCAGTACTTC